What follows is one TCR beta chain and its context. CDR3 length equals 15 residues. Trimming removed 4 bases from V and 2 bases from J, with 9 bases in between. Germline lookup yields CDR1 SGHTA and CDR2 FQGTGA. This record belongs to a study of control samples from healthy donors and cancer patients. The table came from immunoSEQ multiplex PCR; TCRdb's copy has only in-frame clones and leaves some out. The table has approximately 37,000 clones, about 86% seen once. The V gene is TRBV7-3, the J gene TRBJ2-6, with a tentative D call TRBD1 (6 bases). The source of this sequence is a woman aged 60 to 75 with lung cancer. Specimen: PBMCs. The CDR3 DNA reads as TGTGCCAGCAGCTCACAGGGTACTGGGGCCAACGTCCTGACTTTC. This translates into CASSSQGTGANVLTF.